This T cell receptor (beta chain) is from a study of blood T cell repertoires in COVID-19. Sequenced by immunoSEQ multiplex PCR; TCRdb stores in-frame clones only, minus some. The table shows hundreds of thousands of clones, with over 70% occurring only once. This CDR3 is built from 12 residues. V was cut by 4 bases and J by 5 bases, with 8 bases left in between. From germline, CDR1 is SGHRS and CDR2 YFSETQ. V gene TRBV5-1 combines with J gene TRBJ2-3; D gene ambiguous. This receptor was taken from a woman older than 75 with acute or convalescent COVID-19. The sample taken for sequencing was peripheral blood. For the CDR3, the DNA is TGCGCCAGCAGCCCTCCGGGAGATACGCAGTATTTT. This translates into CASSPPGDTQYF.